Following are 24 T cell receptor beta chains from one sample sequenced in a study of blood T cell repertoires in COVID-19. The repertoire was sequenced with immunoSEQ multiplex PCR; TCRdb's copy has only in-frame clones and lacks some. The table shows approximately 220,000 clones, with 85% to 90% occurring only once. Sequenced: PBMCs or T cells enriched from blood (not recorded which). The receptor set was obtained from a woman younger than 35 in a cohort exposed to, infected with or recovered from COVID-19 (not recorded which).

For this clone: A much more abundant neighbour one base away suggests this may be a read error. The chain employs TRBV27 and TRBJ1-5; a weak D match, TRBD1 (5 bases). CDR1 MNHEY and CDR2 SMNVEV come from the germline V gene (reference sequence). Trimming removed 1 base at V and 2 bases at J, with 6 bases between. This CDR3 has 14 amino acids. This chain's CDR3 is CASSLWGGNQPQHF. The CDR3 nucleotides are TGTGCCAGCAGTTTATGGGGGGGCAATCAGCCCCAGCATTTT.

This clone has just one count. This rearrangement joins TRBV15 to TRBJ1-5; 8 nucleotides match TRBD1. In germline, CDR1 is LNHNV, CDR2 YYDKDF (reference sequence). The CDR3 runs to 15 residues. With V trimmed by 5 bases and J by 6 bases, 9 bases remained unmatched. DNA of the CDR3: TGTGCCACCAGCGTCTACAGGGGGTCGGGTCAGCCCCAGCATTTT. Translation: CATSVYRGSGQPQHF.

The CDR3, as DNA: TGCGCCAGCAGCTTAACGGACAGACCCTCCTACGAGCAGTACTTC. Protein product: CASSLTDRPSYEQYF. The chain recombines TRBV5-1 with TRBJ2-7; possible D gene TRBD1, 6 bases. The length of the CDR3 is 15 residues. In germline, CDR1 is SGHRS, CDR2 YFSETQ. The V end lost 2 bases, the J end lost 0 bases, and 12 bases lay between the germline ends.

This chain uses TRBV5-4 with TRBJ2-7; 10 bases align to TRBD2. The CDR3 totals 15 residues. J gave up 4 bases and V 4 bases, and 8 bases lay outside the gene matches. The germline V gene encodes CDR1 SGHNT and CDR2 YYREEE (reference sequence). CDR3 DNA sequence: TGTGCCAGCAGCCGAGCCGGGACTAGCGAGTACGAGCAGTACTTC. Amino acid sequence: CASSRAGTSEYEQYF.

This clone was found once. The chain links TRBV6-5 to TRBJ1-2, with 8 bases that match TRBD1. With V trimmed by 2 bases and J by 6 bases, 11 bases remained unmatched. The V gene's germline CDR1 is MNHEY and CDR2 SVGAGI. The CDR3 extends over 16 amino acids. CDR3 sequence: CASSYTIEQGEDGYTF. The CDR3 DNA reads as TGTGCCAGCAGTTACACGATAGAACAGGGGGAGGATGGCTACACCTTC.

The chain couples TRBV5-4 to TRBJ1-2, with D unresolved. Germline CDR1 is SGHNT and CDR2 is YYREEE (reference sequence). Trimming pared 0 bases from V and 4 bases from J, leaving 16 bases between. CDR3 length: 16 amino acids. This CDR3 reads CASSLERAPSAYGYTF. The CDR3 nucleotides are TGTGCCAGCAGCTTGGAGCGGGCCCCATCGGCCTATGGCTACACCTTC.

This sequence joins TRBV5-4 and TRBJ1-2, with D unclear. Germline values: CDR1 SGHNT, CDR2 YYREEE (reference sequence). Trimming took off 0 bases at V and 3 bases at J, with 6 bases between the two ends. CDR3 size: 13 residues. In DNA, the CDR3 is TGTGCCAGCAGCTTGGTTGCGGACTATGGCTACACCTTC. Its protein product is CASSLVADYGYTF.

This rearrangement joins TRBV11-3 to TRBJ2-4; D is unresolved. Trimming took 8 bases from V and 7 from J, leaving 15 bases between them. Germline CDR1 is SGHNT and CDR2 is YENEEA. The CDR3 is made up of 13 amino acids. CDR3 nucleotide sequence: TGTGCCAGCCTTCTGGCGACAATGAACATTCAGTACTTC. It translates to CASLLATMNIQYF.

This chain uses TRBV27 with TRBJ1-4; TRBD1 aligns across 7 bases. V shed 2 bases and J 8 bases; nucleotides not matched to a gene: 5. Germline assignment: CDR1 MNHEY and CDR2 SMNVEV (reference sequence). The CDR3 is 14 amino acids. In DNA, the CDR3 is TGTGCCAGCAGTTTAGGGCAGGGGGGCGAAAAACTGTTTTTT. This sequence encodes CASSLGQGGEKLFF.

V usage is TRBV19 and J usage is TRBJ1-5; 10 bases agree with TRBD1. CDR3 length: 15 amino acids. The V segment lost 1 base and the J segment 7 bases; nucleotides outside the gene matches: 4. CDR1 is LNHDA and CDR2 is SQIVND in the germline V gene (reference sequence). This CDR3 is CASSIGGTGVQPQHF. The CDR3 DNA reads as TGTGCCAGTAGTATAGGGGGGACAGGGGTACAGCCCCAGCATTTT. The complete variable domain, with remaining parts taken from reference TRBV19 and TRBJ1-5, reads DGGITQSPKYLFRKEGQNVTLSCEQNLNHDAMYWYRQDPGQGLRLIYYSQIVNDFQKGDIAEGYSVSREKKESFPLTVTSAQKNPTAFYLCASSIGGTGVQPQHFGDGTRLSIL.

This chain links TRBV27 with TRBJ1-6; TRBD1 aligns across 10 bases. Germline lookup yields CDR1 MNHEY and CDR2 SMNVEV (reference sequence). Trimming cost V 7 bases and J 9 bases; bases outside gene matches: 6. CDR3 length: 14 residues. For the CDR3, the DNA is TGTGCCAGCACTCCGGGACAGGGGTTTTCACCCCTCCACTTT. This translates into CASTPGQGFSPLHF.

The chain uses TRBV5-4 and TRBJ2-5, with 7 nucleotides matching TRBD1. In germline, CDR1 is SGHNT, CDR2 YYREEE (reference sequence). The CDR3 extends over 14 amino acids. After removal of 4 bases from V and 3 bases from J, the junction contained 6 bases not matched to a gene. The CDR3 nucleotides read TGTGCCAGCAGCCGATTCGACAGGGAAGAGACCCAGTACTTC. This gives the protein CASSRFDREETQYF.

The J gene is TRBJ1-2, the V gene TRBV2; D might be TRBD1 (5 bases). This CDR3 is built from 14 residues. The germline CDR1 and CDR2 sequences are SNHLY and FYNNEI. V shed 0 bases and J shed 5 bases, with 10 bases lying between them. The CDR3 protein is CASSEASRVYGYTF. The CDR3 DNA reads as TGTGCCAGCAGTGAAGCGTCCAGGGTATATGGCTACACCTTC.

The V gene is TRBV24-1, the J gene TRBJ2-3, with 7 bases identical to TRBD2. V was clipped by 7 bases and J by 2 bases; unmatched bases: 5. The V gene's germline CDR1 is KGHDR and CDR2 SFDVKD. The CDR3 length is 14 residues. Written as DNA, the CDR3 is TGTGCCACCAGACAAAGCGGGAACACAGATACGCAGTATTTT. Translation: CATRQSGNTDTQYF.

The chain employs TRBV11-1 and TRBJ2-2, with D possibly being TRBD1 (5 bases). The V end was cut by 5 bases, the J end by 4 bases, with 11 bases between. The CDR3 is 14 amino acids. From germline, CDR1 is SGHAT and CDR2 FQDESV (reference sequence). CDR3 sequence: CASSVRVGTGELFF. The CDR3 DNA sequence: TGTGCCAGCAGCGTCAGGGTGGGCACCGGGGAGCTGTTTTTT.

The CDR3 nucleotides read TGTGCCAGCAGCCCTAGCGGGGGGGCCTACGAGCAGTACTTC. This translates into CASSPSGGAYEQYF. The chain recombines TRBV11-3 with TRBJ2-7; 12 bases are a match to TRBD2. The CDR3 runs 14 residues. The ends lost 5 bases at V and 2 bases at J; junction bases unmatched: 1. Germline V gives CDR1 SGHNT, CDR2 YENEEA.

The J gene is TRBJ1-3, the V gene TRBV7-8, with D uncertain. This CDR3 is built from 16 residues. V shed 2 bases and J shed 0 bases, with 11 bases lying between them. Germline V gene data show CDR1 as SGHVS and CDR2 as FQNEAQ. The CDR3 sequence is CASSLNRLRSGNTIYF. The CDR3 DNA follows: TGTGCCAGCAGCTTAAATCGACTCCGCTCTGGAAACACCATATATTTT.

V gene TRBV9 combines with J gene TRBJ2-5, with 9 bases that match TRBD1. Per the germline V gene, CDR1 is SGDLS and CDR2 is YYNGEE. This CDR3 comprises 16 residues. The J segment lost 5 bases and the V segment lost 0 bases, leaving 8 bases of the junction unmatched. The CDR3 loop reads CASSVETGGPGETQYF. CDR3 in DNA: TGTGCCAGCAGCGTAGAGACAGGGGGACCGGGGGAGACCCAGTACTTC.

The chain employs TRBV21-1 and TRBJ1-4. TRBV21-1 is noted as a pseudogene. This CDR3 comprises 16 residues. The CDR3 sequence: CASSPKGDRSNEKLFF. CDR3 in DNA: TGTGCCAGCAGCCCCAAGGGAGACCGATCTAATGAAAAACTGTTTTTT.

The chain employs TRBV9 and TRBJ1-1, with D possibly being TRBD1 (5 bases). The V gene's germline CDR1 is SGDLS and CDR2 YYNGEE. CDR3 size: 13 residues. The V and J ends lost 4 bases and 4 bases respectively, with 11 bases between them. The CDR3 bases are TGTGCCAGCAGCCCTCCAGGGTTCACTGAAGCTTTCTTT. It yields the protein CASSPPGFTEAFF.

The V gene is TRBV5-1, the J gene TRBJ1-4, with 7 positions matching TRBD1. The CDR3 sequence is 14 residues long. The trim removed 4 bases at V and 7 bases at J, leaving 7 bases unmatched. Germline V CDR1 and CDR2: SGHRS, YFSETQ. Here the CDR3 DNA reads TGCGCCAGCAGCGTACAGGGGCAGCGTGAAAAACTGTTTTTT. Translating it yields CASSVQGQREKLFF.

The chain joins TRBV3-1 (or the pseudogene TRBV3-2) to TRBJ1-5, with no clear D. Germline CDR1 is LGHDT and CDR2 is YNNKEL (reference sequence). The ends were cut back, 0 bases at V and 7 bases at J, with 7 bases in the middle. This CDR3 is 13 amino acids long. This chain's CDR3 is CASSQDREQPQHF. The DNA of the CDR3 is TGTGCCAGCAGCCAAGATCGGGAACAGCCCCAGCATTTT.

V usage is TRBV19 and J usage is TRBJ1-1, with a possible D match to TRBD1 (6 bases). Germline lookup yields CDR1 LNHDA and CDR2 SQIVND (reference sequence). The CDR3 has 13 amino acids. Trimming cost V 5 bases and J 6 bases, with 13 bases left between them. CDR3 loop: CASSPQGLSEAFF. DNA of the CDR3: TGTGCCAGTAGTCCACAGGGTCTGTCTGAAGCTTTCTTT.

In nucleotides, the CDR3 is TGTGCCAGCAGCCCCTATGGTTATGGCTACACCTTC. Residues: CASSPYGYGYTF. The V gene is TRBV28, the J gene TRBJ1-2; D is undetermined. V was clipped by 6 bases and J by 5 bases, with 10 bases between them. The CDR3 extends over 12 amino acids. Germline V gene data show CDR1 as MDHEN and CDR2 as SYDVKM.